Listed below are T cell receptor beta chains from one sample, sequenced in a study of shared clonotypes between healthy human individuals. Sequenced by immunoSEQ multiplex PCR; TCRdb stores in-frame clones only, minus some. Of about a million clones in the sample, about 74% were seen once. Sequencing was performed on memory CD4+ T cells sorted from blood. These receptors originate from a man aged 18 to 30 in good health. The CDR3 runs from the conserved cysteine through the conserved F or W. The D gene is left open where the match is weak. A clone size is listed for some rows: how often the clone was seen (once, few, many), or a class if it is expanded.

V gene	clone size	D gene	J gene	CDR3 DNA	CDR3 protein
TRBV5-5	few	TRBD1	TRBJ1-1	TGTGCCAGCAGCTTGGCCCACAGGGGGAACACTGAAGCTTTCTTT	CASSLAHRGNTEAFF
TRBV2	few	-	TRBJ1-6	TGTGCCACCACCCTAATCGAACAGAATTCACCCCTCCACTTT	CATTLIEQNSPLHF
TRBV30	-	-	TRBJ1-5	TGTGCCTGGAGCCAGTGGGGGCACAATCAGCCCCAGCATTTT	CAWSQWGHNQPQHF
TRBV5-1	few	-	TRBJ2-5	TGCGCCAGCAGCTTGTACAGGGACCAAGAGACCCAGTACTTC	CASSLYRDQETQYF
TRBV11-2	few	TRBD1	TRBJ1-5	TGTGCCAGCAGCCAAGGGACAGGGGGCTTCAATCAGCCCCAGCATTTT	CASSQGTGGFNQPQHF
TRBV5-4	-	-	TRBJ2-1	TGTGCCAGCCGGGCTGGGGGCGAGGGGCAGTTCTTC	CASRAGGEGQFF
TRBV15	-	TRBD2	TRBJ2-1	TGTGCCACCAGCACTAGCGGGGGGTTCTACAATGAGCAGTTCTTC	CATSTSGGFYNEQFF
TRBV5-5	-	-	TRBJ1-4	TGTGCCAGCAGCTTGGGTGGGTCACCAGAAAAACTGTTTTTT	CASSLGGSPEKLFF
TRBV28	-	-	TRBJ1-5	TGTGCCAGCAGACCGGGAGGGAGCAATCAGCCCCAGCATTTT	CASRPGGSNQPQHF
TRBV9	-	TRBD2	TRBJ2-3	TGTGCCAGCAGCGTAGGACTAGCGGGGGGCCGCTGGGATACGCAGTATTTT	CASSVGLAGGRWDTQYF
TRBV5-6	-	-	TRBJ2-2	TGTGCCAGCAGGCTCGGGGTTCGCGGGGAGCTGTTTTTT	CASRLGVRGELFF
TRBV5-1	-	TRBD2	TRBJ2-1	TGCGCCAGCAGCCCGTCAGGACTAGCGGGAGACAATGAGCAGTTCTTC	CASSPSGLAGDNEQFF
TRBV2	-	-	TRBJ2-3	TGTGCCAGCAGTTTTAAGGGGACAGATACGCAGTATTTT	CASSFKGTDTQYF
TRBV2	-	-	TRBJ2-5	TGTGCCAGCCGACAGGAGGAGACCCAGTACTTC	CASRQEETQYF
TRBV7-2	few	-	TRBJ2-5	TGTGCCAGCAGGGCCGGGGTGGAGACCCAGTACTTC	CASRAGVETQYF
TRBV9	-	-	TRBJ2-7	TGTGCCAGCAGCCCCCGGCCCGGCGGCTACGAGCAGTACTTC	CASSPRPGGYEQYF
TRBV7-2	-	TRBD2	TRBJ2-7	TGTGCCAGCAGCTTTACTAGCGGTGTTTCCTACGAGCAGTACTTC	CASSFTSGVSYEQYF
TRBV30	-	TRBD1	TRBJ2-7	TGTGCCTGGAGTCGTCCCCGGGACAGGGAATCGCGGCAGTACTTC	CAWSRPRDRESRQYF
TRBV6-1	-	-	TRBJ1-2	TGTGCCAGCAGCATGACAATTTCCTATGGCTACACCTTC	CASSMTISYGYTF
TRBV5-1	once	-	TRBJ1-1	TGCGCCAGCAGCCCGCAGCGGGGGAACACTGAAGCTTTCTTT	CASSPQRGNTEAFF
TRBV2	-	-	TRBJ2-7	TGTGCCAGCACCTCGGGGTACGAGCAGTACTTC	CASTSGYEQYF
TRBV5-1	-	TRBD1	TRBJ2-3	TGCGCCAGCAGCACGTACCCCGGGACAGGGACAGATACGCAGTATTTT	CASSTYPGTGTDTQYF
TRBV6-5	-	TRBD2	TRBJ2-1	TGTGCCAGCAGTTACTCACTAGCGGGAGGGTGGAATGAGCAGTTCTTC	CASSYSLAGGWNEQFF
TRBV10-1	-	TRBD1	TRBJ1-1	TGCGCCAGCAGTGAGGTTGGACAGGGGACAGAAGCTTTCTTT	CASSEVGQGTEAFF
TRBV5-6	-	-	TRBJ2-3	TGTGCCAGCAGCATAGGAGATACGCAGTATTTT	CASSIGDTQYF
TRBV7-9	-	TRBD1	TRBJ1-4	TGTGCCAGCAGCACTCGGACAGGGTTGAATGAAAAACTGTTTTTT	CASSTRTGLNEKLFF
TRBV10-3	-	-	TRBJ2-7	TGTGCCACCACCTCTTCGGACAACTACGAGCAGTACTTC	CATTSSDNYEQYF
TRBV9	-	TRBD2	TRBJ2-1	TGTGCCAGCAGCCTACGTCATGGACTAGCTCAGCACAATGAGCAGTTCTTC	CASSLRHGLAQHNEQFF
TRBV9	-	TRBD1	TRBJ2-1	TGTGCCAGCAGTCTCGACCGGGACAGATTATTTGATGAGCAGTTCTTC	CASSLDRDRLFDEQFF
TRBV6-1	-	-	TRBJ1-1	TGTGCCAGCAGACGACAGGTCGTTAACACTGAAGCTTTCTTT	CASRRQVVNTEAFF
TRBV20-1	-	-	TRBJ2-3	TGCAGTGCTAGAGCAACAGATACGCAGTATTTT	CSARATDTQYF
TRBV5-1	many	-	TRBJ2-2	TGCGCCAGCAGCTTGGCGTCTAGCGTTTCCGGGGAGCTGTTTTTT	CASSLASSVSGELFF
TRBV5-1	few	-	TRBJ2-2	TGCGCCAGCACGCTCGATCTGCTGGGTAGAACCGGGGAGCTGTTTTTT	CASTLDLLGRTGELFF
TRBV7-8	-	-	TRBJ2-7	TGTGCCAGCAGCTTACAGCGGGACGAGCAGTACTTC	CASSLQRDEQYF
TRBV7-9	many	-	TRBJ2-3	TGTGCCAGCAGCTTAGCGGCGGCTAGCACAGATACGCAGTATTTT	CASSLAAASTDTQYF
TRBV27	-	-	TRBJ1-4	TGTGCCAGCAGTGGACAGTCGAAGGGGGAAAAACTGTTTTTT	CASSGQSKGEKLFF
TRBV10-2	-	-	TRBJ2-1	TGCGCCACCATGTGGGATTCCTACAATGAGCAGTTCTTC	CATMWDSYNEQFF
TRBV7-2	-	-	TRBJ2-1	TGTGCCAGCAGGCTAGCCCATGAGCAGTTCTTC	CASRLAHEQFF
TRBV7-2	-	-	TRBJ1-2	TGTGCCAGCAGAGCTCTCGCTGGGGATGGCTACACCTTC	CASRALAGDGYTF
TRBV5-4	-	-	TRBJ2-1	TGTGCCAGCAGCTTGGCCCCGGGATACAATGAGCAGTTCTTC	CASSLAPGYNEQFF
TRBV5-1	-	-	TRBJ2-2	TGCGCCAGCAGCATGGACCGATTGAACACCGGGGAGCTGTTTTTT	CASSMDRLNTGELFF